Listed here are 15 T cell receptor beta chains from one sample, sequenced in a study of blood T cell repertoires in COVID-19. The data were produced by immunoSEQ multiplex PCR, yet TCRdb's version contains in-frame clones alone and is incomplete. This sample has about 270,000 clones; roughly 86% occur once, and the top ten carry around 1.6%. The sample comprised peripheral blood. These receptors originate from an older woman who had recovered from COVID-19.

Of note for this clone: In the same sample, other DNA sequences code for this CDR3. The chain is built from TRBV6-5 and TRBJ1-1, with D unresolved. Germline CDR1 reads MNHEY; CDR2 reads SVGAGI. V lost 0 bases and J lost 3, with 5 bases in between. This CDR3 contains 13 residues. The CDR3 loop is CASSYSADTEAFF. The CDR3 DNA sequence: TGTGCCAGCAGTTACTCGGCTGACACTGAAGCTTTCTTT.

This rearrangement joins TRBV12-3 or TRBV12-4 to TRBJ1-4, with D unresolved. The V and J ends lost 3 bases and 4 bases respectively, with 6 bases between them. The CDR3 has 13 residues. The CDR3 nucleotides are TGTGCCAGCAGTTTGGGCAGTAATGAAAAACTGTTTTTT. Translating gives CASSLGSNEKLFF.

This clone was picked up a small number of times. The V call is TRBV5-1, the J call TRBJ1-1; no firm D call. This CDR3 is 12 amino acids long. The V gene lost 4 bases and the J gene lost 6 bases, with 10 bases spanning the gap. Germline V gives CDR1 SGHRS, CDR2 YFSETQ. The CDR3 sequence is CASSPAEAEAFF. DNA of the CDR3: TGCGCCAGCAGCCCGGCGGAGGCTGAAGCTTTCTTT.

The chain uses TRBV7-9 and TRBJ2-2; D might be TRBD1 (5 bases). This CDR3 has 15 residues. The germline CDR1 and CDR2 sequences are SEHNR and FQNEAQ (reference sequence). With 0 bases removed from V and 5 bases from J, the gap between germline ends came to 10 bases. CDR3 in DNA: TGTGCCAGCAGCTTAGCCGCTGCAGGGACCGGGGAGCTGTTTTTT. As protein: CASSLAAAGTGELFF.

The chain employs TRBV19 and TRBJ2-1; 9 positions agree with TRBD1. CDR1 LNHDA and CDR2 SQIVND come from the germline V gene (reference sequence). J was trimmed by 5 bases and V by 4 bases; bases with no gene match: 0. The CDR3 extends over 13 amino acids. This CDR3 reads CASSRTGDNEQFF. The CDR3 bases are TGTGCCAGTAGTAGGACAGGGGACAATGAGCAGTTCTTC.

The chain joins TRBV10-3 to TRBJ1-2; 7 positions agree with TRBD1. The J segment lost 5 bases and the V segment lost 6 bases, leaving 6 bases of the junction unmatched. The germline CDR1 and CDR2 sequences are ENHRY and SYGVKD. The CDR3 extends over 13 amino acids. CDR3 protein: CAIREDRRYGYTF. CDR3 DNA: TGTGCCATCAGAGAGGACAGGCGGTATGGCTACACCTTC.

The chain links TRBV29-1 to TRBJ2-1, with 11 bases matching TRBD2. This CDR3 is 14 amino acids long. Germline trimming cut 3 bases from V and 3 bases from J; bases unmatched to any gene: 1. Germline V gives CDR1 SQVTM, CDR2 ANQGSEA. The CDR3 DNA reads as TGCAGCGTTGAGGGACTAGCGGTCTACAATGAGCAGTTCTTC. It translates to CSVEGLAVYNEQFF.

The rearrangement uses TRBV11-2 and TRBJ2-5, with 7 bases lining up with TRBD2. Trimming removed 2 bases from V and 5 bases from J; junction bases left unmatched: 5. Germline V CDR1 and CDR2: SGHAT, FQNNGV. The CDR3 has 14 residues. This CDR3 reads CASSLNVGGETQYF. The CDR3 DNA reads as TGTGCCAGCAGCTTAAATGTGGGGGGGGAGACCCAGTACTTC.

The chain joins TRBV4-1 to TRBJ2-2, with D perhaps TRBD1 (6 bases). CDR3 length: 15 residues. Germline CDR1 MGHRA, CDR2 YSYEKL. The V end lost 0 bases, the J end lost 4 bases, and 9 bases lay between the germline ends. CDR3 coding DNA: TGCGCCAGCAGCCAAGAGGCAGGGGTCACCGGGGAGCTGTTTTTT. As protein: CASSQEAGVTGELFF.

The chain is built from TRBV6-6 and TRBJ2-2; TRBD1 matches at 7 bases. The CDR3 is 16 residues long. V lost 4 bases, J lost 4 bases, and 9 bases stayed unmatched. Germline CDR1 reads MNHNY; CDR2 reads SVGAGI (reference sequence). The DNA for the CDR3 is TGTGCCAGCAGTTTTGCGAGGGGGCGCGCCACCGGGGAGCTGTTTTTT. Encoded protein: CASSFARGRATGELFF.

The V call is TRBV6-6, the J call TRBJ1-5; 7 nucleotides agree with TRBD1. Germline loops: CDR1 MNHNY, CDR2 SVGAGI (reference sequence). This CDR3 is built from 15 residues. V shed 3 bases and J 11 bases; nucleotides not matched to a gene: 13. Here the CDR3 reads CASSYSHRGEAAQHF. CDR3 nucleotides: TGTGCCAGCAGTTATTCACACAGGGGCGAAGCAGCCCAGCATTTT.

This sequence joins TRBV10-3 and TRBJ1-1, with a weak D call TRBD1 (6 bases). The CDR3 has 13 residues. The ends were cut back, 6 bases at V and 1 base at J, with 9 bases in the middle. Germline values: CDR1 ENHRY, CDR2 SYGVKD. The CDR3 loop is CAIRGAANTEAFF. In nucleotides, the CDR3 is TGTGCCATCAGGGGGGCCGCGAACACTGAAGCTTTCTTT.

This clone was found a few times. This rearrangement joins TRBV6-6 to TRBJ2-1; 13 bases agree with TRBD2. V trimming: 5 bases; J trimming: 7 bases; junction bases outside the gene matches: 5. This CDR3 has 15 amino acids. Per the germline V gene, CDR1 is MNHNY and CDR2 is SVGAGI (reference sequence). The CDR3 bases are TGTGCCAGCAGTGCCGGACTAGCGGGGGAGAATGAGCAGTTCTTC. Translating it yields CASSAGLAGENEQFF.

This clone was recorded only once. The gene calls are TRBV5-6 and TRBJ1-4, with a tentative D call TRBD1 (5 bases). The CDR3 contains 16 residues. V was trimmed by 0 bases and J by 3 bases, leaving 12 bases between them. In germline, CDR1 is SGHDT, CDR2 YYEEEE. The CDR3 nucleotides read TGTGCCAGCAGCTTGGAAAGGGGATCAGCTAATGAAAAACTGTTTTTT. Encoded protein: CASSLERGSANEKLFF.

This chain connects TRBV29-1 to TRBJ1-2; D perhaps matches TRBD1 (5 bases). The ends were cut back, 2 bases at V and 0 bases at J, with 7 bases in the middle. Germline V CDR1 and CDR2: SQVTM, ANQGSEA. CDR3 length: 13 residues. The CDR3 spells CSVETGANYGYTF. The CDR3 DNA is TGCAGCGTTGAAACAGGAGCTAACTATGGCTACACCTTC.